The clone carrying this T cell receptor beta chain appeared once. Its antigen is as yet unknown. PCR primers comprised 60 Vbeta and 13 Jbeta primers. Sequencing used immunoSEQ multiplex PCR; TCRdb keeps in-frame clones, though not all of them. The sample carries about 140,000 clones, 75% to 80% recorded once. The data originate from a study of cytomegalovirus exposure and HLA in healthy donors. Notes on the study in general: The study recorded about 160 TCR beta chains that were cytomegalovirus-associated. Later on, a genetic analysis was performed. It linked a missense variant in DCLRE1C with V- and J-gene trimming of TCR beta. More clonal expansion characterized HLA-associated TCR beta chains than equally common others in a later analysis.

V was pared by 2 bases and J by 4 bases, with 12 bases between. CDR1 MDHEN and CDR2 SYDVKM come from the germline V gene. This CDR3 has 15 amino acids. The J gene is TRBJ1-3, the V gene TRBV28, with D hard to call. Sequencing input: PBMCs. The origin of this receptor is a woman aged 40 to 50 in good health and CMV-seropositive. CDR3 sequence (DNA): TGTGCCAGCAGTTTAGGGTGGAGCGTAGGAAACACCATATATTTT. It encodes CASSLGWSVGNTIYF.